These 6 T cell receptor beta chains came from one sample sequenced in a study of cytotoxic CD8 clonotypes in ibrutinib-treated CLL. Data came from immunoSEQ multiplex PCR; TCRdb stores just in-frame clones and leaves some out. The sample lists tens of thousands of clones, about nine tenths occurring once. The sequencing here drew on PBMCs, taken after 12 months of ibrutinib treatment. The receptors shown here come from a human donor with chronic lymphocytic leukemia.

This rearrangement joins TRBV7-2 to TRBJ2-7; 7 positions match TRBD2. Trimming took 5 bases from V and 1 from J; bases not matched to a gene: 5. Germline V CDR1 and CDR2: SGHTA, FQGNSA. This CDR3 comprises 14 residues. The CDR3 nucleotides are TGTGCCAGCAGCCCAGGACTAGTATCCTACGAGCAGTACTTC. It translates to CASSPGLVSYEQYF.

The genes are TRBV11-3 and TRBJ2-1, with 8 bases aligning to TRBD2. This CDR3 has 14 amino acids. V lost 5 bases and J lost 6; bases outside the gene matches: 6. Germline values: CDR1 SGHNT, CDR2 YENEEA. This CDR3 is CASSPFSGTNEQFF. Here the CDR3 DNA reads TGTGCCAGCAGCCCGTTTAGCGGGACCAATGAGCAGTTCTTC.

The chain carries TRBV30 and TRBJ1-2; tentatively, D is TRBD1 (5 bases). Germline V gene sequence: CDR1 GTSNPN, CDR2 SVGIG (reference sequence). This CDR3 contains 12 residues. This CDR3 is CAGGYGGNGYTF. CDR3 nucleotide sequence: TGTGCGGGAGGGTATGGGGGAAATGGCTACACCTTC.

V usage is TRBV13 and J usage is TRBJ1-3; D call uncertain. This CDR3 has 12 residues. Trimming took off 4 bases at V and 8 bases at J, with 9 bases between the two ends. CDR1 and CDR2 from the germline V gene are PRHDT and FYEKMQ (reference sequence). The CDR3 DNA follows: TGTGCCAGCAGCTCGACCCAGTACACCATATATTTT. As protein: CASSSTQYTIYF.

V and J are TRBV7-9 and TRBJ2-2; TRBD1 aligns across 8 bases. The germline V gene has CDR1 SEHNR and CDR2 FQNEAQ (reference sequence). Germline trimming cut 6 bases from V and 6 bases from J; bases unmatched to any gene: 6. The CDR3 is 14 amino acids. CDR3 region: CASSSGGRAGELFF. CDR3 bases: TGTGCCAGCAGTTCAGGGGGCAGGGCCGGGGAGCTGTTTTTT.

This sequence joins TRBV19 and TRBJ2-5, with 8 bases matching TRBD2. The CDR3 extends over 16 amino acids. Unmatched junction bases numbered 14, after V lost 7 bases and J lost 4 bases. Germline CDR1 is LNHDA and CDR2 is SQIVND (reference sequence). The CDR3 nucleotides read TGTGCCAGTACCCGATCATCCAGCGGGAGTGGAGAGACCCAGTACTTC. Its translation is CASTRSSSGSGETQYF.